This TCR beta chain stems from a study of cytomegalovirus exposure and HLA in healthy donors. Overall study results and limits: Reportedly, fewer N-insertions than the 666-donor mean appeared in an Asian-associated ancestry cluster in a later analysis.

Vbeta (60) and Jbeta (13) primers were used in the PCR. Repertoires were generated with immunoSEQ multiplex PCR, while TCRdb's copy carries only in-frame clones and drops some. The sample contains approximately 160,000 clones, approximately 80% of which appear only once. V gave up 3 bases and J gave up 9 bases; unmatched junction bases: 12. The germline V gene encodes CDR1 SGHNT and CDR2 YYREEE (reference sequence). This CDR3 comprises 15 residues. For this clone: Its antigen is as yet unknown. This specimen includes other DNA sequences encoding the same CDR3.

The specimen was PBMCs. The genes are TRBV5-4 and TRBJ2-5, with TRBD1 matching 9 bases. The receptor was derived from a woman in her 30s in good health and CMV-seronegative. CDR3 in amino acids: CASSSQGAATGAQYF. The CDR3 coding sequence is TGTGCCAGCAGCTCACAGGGGGCCGCCACAGGGGCCCAGTACTTC.